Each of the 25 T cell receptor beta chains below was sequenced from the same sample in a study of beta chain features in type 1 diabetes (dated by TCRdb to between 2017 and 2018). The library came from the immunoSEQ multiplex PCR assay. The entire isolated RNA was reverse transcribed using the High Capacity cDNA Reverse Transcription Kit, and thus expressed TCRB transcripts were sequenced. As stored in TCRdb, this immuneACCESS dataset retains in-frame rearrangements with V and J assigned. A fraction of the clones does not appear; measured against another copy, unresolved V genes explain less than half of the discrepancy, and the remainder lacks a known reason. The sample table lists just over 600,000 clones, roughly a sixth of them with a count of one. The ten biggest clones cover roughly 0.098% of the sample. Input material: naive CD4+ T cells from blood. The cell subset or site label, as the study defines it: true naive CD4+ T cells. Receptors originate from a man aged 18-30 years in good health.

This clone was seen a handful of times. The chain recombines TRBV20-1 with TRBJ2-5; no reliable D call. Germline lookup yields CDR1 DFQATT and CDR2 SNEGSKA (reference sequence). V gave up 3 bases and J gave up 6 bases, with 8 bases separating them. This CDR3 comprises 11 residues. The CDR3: CSASHAQTQYF. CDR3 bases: TGCAGTGCTAGCCACGCCCAGACCCAGTACTTC.

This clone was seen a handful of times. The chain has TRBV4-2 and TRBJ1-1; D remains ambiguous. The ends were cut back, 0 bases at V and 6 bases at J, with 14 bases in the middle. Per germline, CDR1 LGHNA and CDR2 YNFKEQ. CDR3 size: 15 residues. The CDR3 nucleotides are TGTGCCAGCAGCCAAGAGGTGGTTAAGGTCCCTGAAGCTTTCTTT. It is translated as CASSQEVVKVPEAFF.

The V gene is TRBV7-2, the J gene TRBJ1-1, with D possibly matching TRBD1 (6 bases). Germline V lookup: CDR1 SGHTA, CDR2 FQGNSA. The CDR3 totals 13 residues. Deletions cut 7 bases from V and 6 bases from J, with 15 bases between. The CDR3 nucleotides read TGTGCCAGCAACCAACAGGGATTTGCTGAAGCTTTCTTT. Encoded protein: CASNQQGFAEAFF. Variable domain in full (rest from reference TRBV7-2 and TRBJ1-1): GAGVSQSPSNKVTEKGKDVELRCDPISGHTALYWYRQSLGQGLEFLIYFQGNSAPDKSGLPSDRFSAERTGGSVSTLTIQRTQQEDSAVYLCASNQQGFAEAFFGQGTRLTVV.

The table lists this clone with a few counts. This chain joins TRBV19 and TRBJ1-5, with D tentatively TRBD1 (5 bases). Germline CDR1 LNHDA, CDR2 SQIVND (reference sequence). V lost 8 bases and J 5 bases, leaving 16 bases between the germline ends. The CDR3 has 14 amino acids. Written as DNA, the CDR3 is TGTGCCAGTGCCCCTCGGGACGGTTATCAGCCCCAGCATTTT. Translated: CASAPRDGYQPQHF.

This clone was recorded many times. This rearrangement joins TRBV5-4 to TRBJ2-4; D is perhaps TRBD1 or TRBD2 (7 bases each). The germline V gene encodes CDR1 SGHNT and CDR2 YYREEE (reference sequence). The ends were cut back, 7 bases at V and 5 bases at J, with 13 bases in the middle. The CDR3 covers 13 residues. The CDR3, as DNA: TGTGCCAGCGGGAGGGGGCGAGAAAACATTCAGTACTTC. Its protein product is CASGRGRENIQYF.

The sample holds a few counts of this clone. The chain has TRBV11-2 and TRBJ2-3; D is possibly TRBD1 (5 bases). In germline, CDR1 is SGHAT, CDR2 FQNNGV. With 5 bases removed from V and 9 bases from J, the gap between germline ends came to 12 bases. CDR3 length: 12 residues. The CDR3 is CASSLQELTQYF. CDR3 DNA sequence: TGTGCCAGCAGCCTACAGGAGTTAACGCAGTATTTT.

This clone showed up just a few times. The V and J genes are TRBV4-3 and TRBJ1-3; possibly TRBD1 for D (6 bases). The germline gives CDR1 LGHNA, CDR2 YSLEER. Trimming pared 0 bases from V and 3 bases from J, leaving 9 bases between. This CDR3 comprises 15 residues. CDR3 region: CASSQEQGGGNTIYF. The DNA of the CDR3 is TGCGCCAGCAGCCAAGAACAAGGGGGTGGAAACACCATATATTTT.

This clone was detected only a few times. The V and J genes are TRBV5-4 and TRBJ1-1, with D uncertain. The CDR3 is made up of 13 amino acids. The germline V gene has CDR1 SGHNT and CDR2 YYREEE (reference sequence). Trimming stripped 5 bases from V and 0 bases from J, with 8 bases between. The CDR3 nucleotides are TGTGCCAGCAGGCCAAACATGAACACTGAAGCTTTCTTT. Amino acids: CASRPNMNTEAFF.

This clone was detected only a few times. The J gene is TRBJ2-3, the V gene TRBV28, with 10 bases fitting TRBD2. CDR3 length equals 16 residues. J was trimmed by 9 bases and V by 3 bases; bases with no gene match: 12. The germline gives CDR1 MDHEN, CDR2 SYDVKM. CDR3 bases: TGTGCCAGCAGTTTCCTTTCCAGCGGGAGGGCCGGCACGCAGTATTTT. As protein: CASSFLSSGRAGTQYF.

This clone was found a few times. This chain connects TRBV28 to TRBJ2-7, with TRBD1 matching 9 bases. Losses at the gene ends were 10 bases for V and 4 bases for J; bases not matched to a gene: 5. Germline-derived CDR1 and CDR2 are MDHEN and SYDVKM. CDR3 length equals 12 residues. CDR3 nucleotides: TGTGCCACTGGGACAGGGACATACGAGCAGTACTTC. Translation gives CATGTGTYEQYF. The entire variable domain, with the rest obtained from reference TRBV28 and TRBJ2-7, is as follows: DVKVTQSSRYLVKRTGEKVFLECVQDMDHENMFWYRQDPGLGLRLIYFSYDVKMKEKGDIPEGYSVSREKKERFSLILESASTNQTSMYLCATGTGTYEQYFGPGTRLTVT.

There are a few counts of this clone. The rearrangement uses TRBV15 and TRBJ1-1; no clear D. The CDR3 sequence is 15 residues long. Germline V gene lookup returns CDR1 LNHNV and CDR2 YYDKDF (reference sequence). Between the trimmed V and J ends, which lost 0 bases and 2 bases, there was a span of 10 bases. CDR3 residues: CATSRDLAANTEAFF. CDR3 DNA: TGTGCCACCAGCAGAGATTTAGCAGCTAACACTGAAGCTTTCTTT.

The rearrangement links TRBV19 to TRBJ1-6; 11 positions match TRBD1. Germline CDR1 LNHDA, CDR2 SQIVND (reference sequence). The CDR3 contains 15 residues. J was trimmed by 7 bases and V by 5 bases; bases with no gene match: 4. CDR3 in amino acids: CASSAGQGGNSPLHF. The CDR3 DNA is TGTGCCAGTAGTGCGGGACAGGGGGGAAATTCACCCCTCCACTTT.

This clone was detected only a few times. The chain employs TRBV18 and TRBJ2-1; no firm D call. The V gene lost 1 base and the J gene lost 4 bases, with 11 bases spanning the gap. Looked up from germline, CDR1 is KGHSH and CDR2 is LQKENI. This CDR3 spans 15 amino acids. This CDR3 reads CASSPRSVLYNEQFF. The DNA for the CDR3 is TGTGCCAGCTCACCACGGAGCGTTCTGTACAATGAGCAGTTCTTC.

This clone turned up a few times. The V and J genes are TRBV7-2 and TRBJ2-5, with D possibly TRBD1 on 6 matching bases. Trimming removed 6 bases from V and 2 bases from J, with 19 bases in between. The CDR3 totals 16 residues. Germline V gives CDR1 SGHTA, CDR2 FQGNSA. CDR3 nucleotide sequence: TGTGCCAGCAGTGGTAAAGTTCGGACAGTTCAAGAGACCCAGTACTTC. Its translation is CASSGKVRTVQETQYF. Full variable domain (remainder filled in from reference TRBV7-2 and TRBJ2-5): GAGVSQSPSNKVTEKGKDVELRCDPISGHTALYWYRQSLGQGLEFLIYFQGNSAPDKSGLPSDRFSAERTGGSVSTLTIQRTQQEDSAVYLCASSGKVRTVQETQYFGPGTRLLVL.

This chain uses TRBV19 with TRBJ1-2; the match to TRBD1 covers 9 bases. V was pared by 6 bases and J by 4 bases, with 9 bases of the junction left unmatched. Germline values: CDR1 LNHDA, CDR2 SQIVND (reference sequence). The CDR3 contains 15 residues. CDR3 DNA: TGTGCCAGTAGCCCAGACAGGGGGAAGATCTATGGCTACACCTTC. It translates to CASSPDRGKIYGYTF.

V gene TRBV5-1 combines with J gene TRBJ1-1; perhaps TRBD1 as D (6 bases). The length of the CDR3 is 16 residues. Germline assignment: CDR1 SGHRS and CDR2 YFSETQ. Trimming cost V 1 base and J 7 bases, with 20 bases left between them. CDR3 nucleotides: TGCGCCAGCAGCTTGTTGTCCGCCTCTGGACAGAGTGAAGCTTTCTTT. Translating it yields CASSLLSASGQSEAFF.

The CDR3 nucleotides read TGTGCCACCAGCAGATCCGTAGCGGGAGTTCAGGAGCAGTTCTTC. Its translation: CATSRSVAGVQEQFF. The chain combines TRBV15 with TRBJ2-1; 9 bases match TRBD2. The length of the CDR3 is 15 residues. Germline CDR1 is LNHNV and CDR2 is YYDKDF (reference sequence). The junction had 9 bases not matched to a gene; V was cut back by 2 bases and J by 10 bases.

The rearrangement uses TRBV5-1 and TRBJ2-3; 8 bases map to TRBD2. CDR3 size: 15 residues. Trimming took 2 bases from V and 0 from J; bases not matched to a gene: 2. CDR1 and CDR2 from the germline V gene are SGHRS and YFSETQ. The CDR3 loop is CASSLAGESTDTQYF. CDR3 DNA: TGCGCCAGCAGCTTAGCGGGAGAGAGCACAGATACGCAGTATTTT.

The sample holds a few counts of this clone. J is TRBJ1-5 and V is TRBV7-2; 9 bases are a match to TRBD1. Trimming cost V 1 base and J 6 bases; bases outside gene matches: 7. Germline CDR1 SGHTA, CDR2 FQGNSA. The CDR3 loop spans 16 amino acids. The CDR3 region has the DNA TGTGCCAGCAGCTTAGGAGCCGGGACAGGGACTCAGCCCCAGCATTTT. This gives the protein CASSLGAGTGTQPQHF.

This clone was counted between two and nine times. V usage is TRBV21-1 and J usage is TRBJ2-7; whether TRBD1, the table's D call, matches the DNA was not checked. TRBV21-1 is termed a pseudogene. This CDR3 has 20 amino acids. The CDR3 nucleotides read TGTGCCAGCAGCAAAGCCGAGGGGAGAGACAGGGGAGGTATTCGCTACGAGCAGTACTTC. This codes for CASSKAEGRDRGGIRYEQYF.

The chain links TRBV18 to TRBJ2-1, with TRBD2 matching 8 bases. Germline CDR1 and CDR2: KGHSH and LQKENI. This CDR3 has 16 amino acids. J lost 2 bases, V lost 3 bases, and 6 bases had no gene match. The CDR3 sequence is CASSPEAGGAYNEQFF. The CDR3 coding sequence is TGTGCCAGCTCACCGGAGGCGGGGGGCGCCTACAATGAGCAGTTCTTC.

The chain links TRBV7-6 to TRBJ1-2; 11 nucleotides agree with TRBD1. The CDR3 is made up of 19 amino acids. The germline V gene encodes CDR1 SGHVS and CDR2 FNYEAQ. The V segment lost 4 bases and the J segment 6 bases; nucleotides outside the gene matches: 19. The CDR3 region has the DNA TGTGCCAGCAGCTCCCCCCCGAGGGGCCGGGACAGGGGGAGGCATGGCTACACCTTC. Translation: CASSSPPRGRDRGRHGYTF. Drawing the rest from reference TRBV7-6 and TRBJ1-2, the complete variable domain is GAGVSQSPRYKVTKRGQDVALRCDPISGHVSLYWYRQALGQGPEFLTYFNYEAQQDKSGLPNDRFSAERPEGSISTLTIQRTEQRDSAMYRCASSSPPRGRDRGRHGYTFGSGTRLTVV.

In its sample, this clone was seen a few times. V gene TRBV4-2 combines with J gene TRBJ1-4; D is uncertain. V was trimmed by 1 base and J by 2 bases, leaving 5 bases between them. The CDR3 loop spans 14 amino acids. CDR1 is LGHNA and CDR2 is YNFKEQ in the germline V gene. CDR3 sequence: CASSQGSTNEKLFF. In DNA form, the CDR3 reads TGTGCCAGCAGCCAAGGGTCTACTAATGAAAAACTGTTTTTT.

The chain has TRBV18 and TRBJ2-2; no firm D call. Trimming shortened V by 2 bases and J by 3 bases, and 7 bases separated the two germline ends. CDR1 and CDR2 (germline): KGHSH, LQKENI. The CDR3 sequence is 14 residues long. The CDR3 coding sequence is TGTGCCAGCTCACCAATGTTGGACACCGGGGAGCTGTTTTTT. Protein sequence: CASSPMLDTGELFF. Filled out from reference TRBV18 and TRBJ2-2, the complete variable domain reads NAGVMQNPRHLVRRRGQEARLRCSPMKGHSHVYWYRQLPEEGLKFMVYLQKENIIDESGMPKERFSAEFPKEGPSILRIQQVVRGDSAAYFCASSPMLDTGELFFGEGSRLTVL.

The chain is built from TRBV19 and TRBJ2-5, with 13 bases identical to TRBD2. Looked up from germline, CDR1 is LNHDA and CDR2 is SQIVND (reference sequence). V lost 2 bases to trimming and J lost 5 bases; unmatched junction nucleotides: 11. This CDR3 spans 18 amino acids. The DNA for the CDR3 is TGTGCCAGTAGTATAACTAGCGGGAGGGCCGGAGCAAGGGAGACCCAGTACTTC. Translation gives CASSITSGRAGARETQYF.